The source of this T cell receptor beta chain is a study of cytomegalovirus exposure and HLA in healthy donors. On the study more broadly: It was reported in a later analysis that the 90 to 150 validation repertoires used the same platform as the roughly 640 first-cohort repertoires.

Produced via immunoSEQ multiplex PCR; TCRdb's table is partial and in-frame only. The sample gives about 120,000 clones, approximately 87% of which show up once; 2% to 2.5% is in the top ten. The donors belonged to the approximately 130-subject validation cohort, separate from the roughly 670-subject first cohort. Overall study results and limits: There were some 150 TCR beta chains listed as cytomegalovirus-associated. The study found most TCR sequences rare, yet found some public TCRs in many donors.

Worth noting for this clone: The antigen is not known.

The TCR originated in a woman aged 25 to 45 in good health and CMV-seronegative. The sample comprised PBMCs.

The CDR3 is CASSKGPRDNYGYTF. CDR3 sequence (DNA): TGTGCCAGCAGCAAAGGCCCCCGGGATAACTATGGCTACACCTTC. The chain couples TRBV21-1 to TRBJ1-2. TRBV21-1 is marked as a pseudogene. This CDR3 comprises 15 residues.